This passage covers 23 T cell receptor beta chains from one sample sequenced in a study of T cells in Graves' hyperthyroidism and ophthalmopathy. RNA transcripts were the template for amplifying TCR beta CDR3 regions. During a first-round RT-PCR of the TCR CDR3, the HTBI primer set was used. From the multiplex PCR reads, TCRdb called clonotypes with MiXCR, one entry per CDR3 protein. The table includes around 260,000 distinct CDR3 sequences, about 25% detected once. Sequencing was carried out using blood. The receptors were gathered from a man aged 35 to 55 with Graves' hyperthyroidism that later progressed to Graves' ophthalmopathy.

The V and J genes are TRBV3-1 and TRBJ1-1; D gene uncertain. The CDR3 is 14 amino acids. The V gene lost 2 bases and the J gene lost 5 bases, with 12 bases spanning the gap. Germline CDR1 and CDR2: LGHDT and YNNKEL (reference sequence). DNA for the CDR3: TGTGCCAGCAGCCAAAGTTGGGGTGGTACTGAAGCTTTCTTT. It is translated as CASSQSWGGTEAFF.

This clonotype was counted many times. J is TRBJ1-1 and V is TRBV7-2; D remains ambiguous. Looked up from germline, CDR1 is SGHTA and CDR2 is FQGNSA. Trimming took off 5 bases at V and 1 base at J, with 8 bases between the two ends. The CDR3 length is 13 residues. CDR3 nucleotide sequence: TGTGCCAGCAGCCGGGAGTGGAACACTGAAGCTTTCTTT. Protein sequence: CASSREWNTEAFF. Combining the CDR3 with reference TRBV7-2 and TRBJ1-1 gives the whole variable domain GAGVSQSPSNKVTEKGKDVELRCDPISGHTALYWYRQSLGQGLEFLIYFQGNSAPDKSGLPSDRFSAERTGGSVSTLTIQRTQQEDSAVYLCASSREWNTEAFFGQGTRLTVV.

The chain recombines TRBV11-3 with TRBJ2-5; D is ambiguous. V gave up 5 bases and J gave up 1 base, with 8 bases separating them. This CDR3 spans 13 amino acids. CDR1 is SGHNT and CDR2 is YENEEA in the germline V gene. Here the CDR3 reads CASSDGSQETQYF. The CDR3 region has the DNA TGTGCCAGCAGCGACGGATCCCAAGAGACCCAGTACTTC.

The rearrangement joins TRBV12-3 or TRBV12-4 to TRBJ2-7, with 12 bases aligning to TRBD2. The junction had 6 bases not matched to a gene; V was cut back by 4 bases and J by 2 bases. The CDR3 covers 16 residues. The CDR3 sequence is CASSWGLAGETYEQYF. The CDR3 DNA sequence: TGTGCCAGCAGTTGGGGACTAGCGGGCGAGACCTACGAGCAGTACTTC.

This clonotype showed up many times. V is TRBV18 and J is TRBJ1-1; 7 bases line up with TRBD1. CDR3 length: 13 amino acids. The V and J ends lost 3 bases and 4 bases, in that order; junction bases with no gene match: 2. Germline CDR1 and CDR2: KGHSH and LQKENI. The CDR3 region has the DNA TGTGCCAGCTCACCTGACAGGGCCACTGAAGCTTTCTTT. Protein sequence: CASSPDRATEAFF. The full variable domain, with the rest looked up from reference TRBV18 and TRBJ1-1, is NAGVMQNPRHLVRRRGQEARLRCSPMKGHSHVYWYRQLPEEGLKFMVYLQKENIIDESGMPKERFSAEFPKEGPSILRIQQVVRGDSAAYFCASSPDRATEAFFGQGTRLTVV.

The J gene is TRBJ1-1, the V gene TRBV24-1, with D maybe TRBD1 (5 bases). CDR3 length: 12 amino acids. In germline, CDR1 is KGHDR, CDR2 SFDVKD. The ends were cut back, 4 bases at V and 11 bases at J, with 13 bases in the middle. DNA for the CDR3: TGTGCCACCAGTGAGACGGGCAGGGAGGCTTTCTTT. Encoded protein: CATSETGREAFF.

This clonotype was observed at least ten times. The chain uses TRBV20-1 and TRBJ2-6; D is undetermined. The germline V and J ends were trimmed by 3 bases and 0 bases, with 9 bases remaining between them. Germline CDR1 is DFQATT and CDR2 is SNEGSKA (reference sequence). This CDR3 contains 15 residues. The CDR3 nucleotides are TGCAGTGCTAGTCGGACGAGCTCTGGGGCCAACGTCCTGACTTTC. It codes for CSASRTSSGANVLTF.

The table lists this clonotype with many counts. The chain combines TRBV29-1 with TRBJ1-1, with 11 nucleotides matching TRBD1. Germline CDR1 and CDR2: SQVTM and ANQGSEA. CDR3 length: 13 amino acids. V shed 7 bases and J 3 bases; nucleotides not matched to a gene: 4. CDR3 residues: CSGGQGVYTEAFF. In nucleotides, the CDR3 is TGCAGCGGGGGACAGGGGGTGTACACTGAAGCTTTCTTT.

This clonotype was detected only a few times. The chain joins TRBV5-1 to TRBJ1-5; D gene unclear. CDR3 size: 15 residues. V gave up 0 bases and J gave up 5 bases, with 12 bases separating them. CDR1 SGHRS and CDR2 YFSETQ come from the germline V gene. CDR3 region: CASSLVSGPHQPQHF. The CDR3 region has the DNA TGCGCCAGCAGCTTGGTTTCAGGCCCCCATCAGCCCCAGCATTTT.

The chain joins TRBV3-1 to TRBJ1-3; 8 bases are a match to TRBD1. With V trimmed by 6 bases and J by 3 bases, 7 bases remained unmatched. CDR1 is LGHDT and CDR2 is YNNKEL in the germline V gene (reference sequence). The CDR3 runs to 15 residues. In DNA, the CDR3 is TGTGCCAGCAGGCTAGGGACAGGCATTGGAAACACCATATATTTT. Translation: CASRLGTGIGNTIYF.

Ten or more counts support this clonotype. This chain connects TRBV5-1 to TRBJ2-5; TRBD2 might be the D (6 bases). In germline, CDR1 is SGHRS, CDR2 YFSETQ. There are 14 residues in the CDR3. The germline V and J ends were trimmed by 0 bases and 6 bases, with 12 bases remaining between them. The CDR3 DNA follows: TGCGCCAGCAGCTTGGGGGCCGGGAGCCAGACCCAGTACTTC. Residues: CASSLGAGSQTQYF.

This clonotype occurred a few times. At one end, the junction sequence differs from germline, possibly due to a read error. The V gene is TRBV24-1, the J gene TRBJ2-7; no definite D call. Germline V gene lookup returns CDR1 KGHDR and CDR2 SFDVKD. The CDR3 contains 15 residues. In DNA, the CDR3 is TGTGCCACCAATGATTTGGTTTTTAGGTCCTACGAGCAGTACTTC. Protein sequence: CATNDLVFRSYEQYF.

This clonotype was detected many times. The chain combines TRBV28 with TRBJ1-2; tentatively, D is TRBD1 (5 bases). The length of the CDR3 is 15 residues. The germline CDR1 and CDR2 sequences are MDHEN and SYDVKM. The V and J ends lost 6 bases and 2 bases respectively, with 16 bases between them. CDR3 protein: CASSVWDRSNYGYTF. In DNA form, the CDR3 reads TGTGCCAGCAGCGTATGGGACCGATCCAACTATGGCTACACCTTC.

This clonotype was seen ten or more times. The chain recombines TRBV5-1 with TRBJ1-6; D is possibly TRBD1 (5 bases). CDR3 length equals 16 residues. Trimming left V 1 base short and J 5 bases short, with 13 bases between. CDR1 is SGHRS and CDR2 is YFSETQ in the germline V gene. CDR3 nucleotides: TGCGCCAGCAGCTTGTCCTGGTTGGGACATAATTCACCCCTCCACTTT. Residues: CASSLSWLGHNSPLHF.

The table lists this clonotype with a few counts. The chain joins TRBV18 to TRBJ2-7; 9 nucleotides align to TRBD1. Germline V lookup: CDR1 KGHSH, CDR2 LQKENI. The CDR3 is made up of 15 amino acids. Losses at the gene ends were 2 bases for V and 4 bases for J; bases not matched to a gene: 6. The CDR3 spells CASSPGTGRNYEQYF. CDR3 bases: TGTGCCAGCTCACCAGGGACAGGGAGGAATTACGAGCAGTACTTC. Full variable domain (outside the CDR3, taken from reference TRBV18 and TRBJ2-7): NAGVMQNPRHLVRRRGQEARLRCSPMKGHSHVYWYRQLPEEGLKFMVYLQKENIIDESGMPKERFSAEFPKEGPSILRIQQVVRGDSAAYFCASSPGTGRNYEQYFGPGTRLTVT.

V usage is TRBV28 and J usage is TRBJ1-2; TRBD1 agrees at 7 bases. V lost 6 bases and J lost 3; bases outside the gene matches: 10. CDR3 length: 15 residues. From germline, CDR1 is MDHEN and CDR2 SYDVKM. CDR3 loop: CASRSYEGGYYGYTF. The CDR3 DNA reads TGTGCCAGCAGATCTTATGAAGGGGGCTACTATGGCTACACCTTC.

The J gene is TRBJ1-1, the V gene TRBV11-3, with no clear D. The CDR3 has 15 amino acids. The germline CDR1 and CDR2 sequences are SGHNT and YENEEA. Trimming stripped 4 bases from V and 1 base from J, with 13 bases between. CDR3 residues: CASSSRLARNTEAFF. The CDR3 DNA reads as TGTGCCAGCAGCTCCAGGCTTGCACGGAACACTGAAGCTTTCTTT.

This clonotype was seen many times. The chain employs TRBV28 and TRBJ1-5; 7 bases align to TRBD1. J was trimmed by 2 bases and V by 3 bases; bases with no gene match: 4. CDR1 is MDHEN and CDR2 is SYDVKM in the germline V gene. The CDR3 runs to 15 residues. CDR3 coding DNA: TGTGCCAGCAGTTTGAGGACAGGCGGCAATCAGCCCCAGCATTTT. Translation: CASSLRTGGNQPQHF.

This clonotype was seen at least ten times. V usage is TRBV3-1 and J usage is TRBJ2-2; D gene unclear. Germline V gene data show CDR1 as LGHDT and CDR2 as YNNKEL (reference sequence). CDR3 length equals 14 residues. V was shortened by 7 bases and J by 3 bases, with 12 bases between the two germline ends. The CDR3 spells CASTPPWDTGELFF. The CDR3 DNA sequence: TGTGCCAGCACCCCACCATGGGACACCGGGGAGCTGTTTTTT.

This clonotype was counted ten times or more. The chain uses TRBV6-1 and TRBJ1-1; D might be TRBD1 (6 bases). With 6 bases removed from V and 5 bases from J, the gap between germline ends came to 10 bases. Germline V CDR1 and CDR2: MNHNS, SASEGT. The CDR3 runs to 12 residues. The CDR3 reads CASRRRGTEAFF. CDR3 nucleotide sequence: TGTGCCAGCAGGCGGAGGGGGACTGAAGCTTTCTTT.

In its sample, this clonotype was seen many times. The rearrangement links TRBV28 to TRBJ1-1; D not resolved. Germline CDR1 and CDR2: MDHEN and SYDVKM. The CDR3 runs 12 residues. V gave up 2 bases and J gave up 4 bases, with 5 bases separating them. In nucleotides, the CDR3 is TGTGCCAGCAGTTTAAGAACCACTGAAGCTTTCTTT. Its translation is CASSLRTTEAFF. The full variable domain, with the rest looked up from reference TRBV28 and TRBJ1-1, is DVKVTQSSRYLVKRTGEKVFLECVQDMDHENMFWYRQDPGLGLRLIYFSYDVKMKEKGDIPEGYSVSREKKERFSLILESASTNQTSMYLCASSLRTTEAFFGQGTRLTVV.

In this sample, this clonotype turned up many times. CDR3 sequence (DNA): TGTGCCAGCAGTTACTCCTCACCCCTCCACTTT. As protein: CASSYSSPLHF. The chain combines TRBV6-5 with TRBJ1-6, with D uncertain. This CDR3 has 11 residues. The V and J ends lost 0 bases and 10 bases respectively, with 1 base between them. Germline V CDR1 and CDR2: MNHEY, SVGAGI.

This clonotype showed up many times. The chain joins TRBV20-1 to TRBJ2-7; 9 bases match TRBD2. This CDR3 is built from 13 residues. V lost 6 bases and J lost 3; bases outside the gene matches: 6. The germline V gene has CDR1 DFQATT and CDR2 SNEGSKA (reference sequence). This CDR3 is CSATPAGGYEQYF. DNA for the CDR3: TGCAGTGCGACGCCAGCGGGAGGCTACGAGCAGTACTTC.